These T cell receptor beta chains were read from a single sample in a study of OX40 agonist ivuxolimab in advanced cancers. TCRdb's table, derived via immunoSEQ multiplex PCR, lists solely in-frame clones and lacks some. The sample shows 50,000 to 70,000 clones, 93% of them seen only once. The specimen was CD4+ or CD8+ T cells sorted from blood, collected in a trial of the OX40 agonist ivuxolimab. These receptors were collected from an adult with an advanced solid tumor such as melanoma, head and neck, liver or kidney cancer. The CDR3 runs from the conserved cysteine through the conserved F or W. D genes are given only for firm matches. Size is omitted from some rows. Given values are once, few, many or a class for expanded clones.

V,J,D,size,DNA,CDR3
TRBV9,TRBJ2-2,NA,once,TGTGCCAGCAGCGTAGATGATCGGGGGTCTGGGGAGCTGTTTTTT,CASSVDDRGSGELFF
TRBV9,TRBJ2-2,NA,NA,TGTGCCAGCAGCGTAGGAACCGGGGAGCTGTTTTTT,CASSVGTGELFF
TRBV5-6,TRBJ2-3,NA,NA,TGTGCCAGCAGCTTCGGCCTGGGCAGCCTTCGAGATACGCAGTATTTT,CASSFGLGSLRDTQYF
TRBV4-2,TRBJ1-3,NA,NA,TGTGCCAGCAGCCAAGAAGGGGGAAACACCATATATTTT,CASSQEGGNTIYF
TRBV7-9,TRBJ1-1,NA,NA,TGTGCCAGCAGCTCTCCGAGAAGGAACACTGAAGCTTTCTTT,CASSSPRRNTEAFF
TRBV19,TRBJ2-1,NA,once,TGTGCCGCGGCGAGGGCGGCAGCCACCTACAATGAGCAGTTCTTC,CAAARAAATYNEQFF
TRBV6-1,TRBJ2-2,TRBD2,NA,TGTGCCAGCAGTGAGCTAGCGGGAGGGCCGGGCACCGGGGAGCTGTTTTTT,CASSELAGGPGTGELFF
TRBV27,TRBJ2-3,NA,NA,TGTGCCAGCAGGACGATGAATACGCAGTATTTT,CASRTMNTQYF
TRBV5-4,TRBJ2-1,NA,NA,TGTGCCAGCAGCTTGGGCCGGGCCAGCTCCTACAATGAGCAGTTCTTC,CASSLGRASSYNEQFF
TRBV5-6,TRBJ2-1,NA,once,TGTGCCAGCAGCTTGGAGACAGCCAGCTACAATGAGCAGTTCTTC,CASSLETASYNEQFF
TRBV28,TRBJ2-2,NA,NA,TGTGCCAGCAACGTACGTAGCGACACCGGGGAGCTGTTTTTT,CASNVRSDTGELFF
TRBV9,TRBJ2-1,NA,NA,TGTGCCAGCAGCCCTCGGGAGAGCACGAGGAATGAGCAGTTCTTC,CASSPRESTRNEQFF
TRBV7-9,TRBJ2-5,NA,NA,TGTGCCAGCAGCTTAGCCGGGACGGGACCTCGAGAGACCCAGTACTTC,CASSLAGTGPRETQYF
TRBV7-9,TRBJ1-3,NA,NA,TGTGCCAGCAGCCCCCGCGAGGGATCCGGAAACACCATATATTTT,CASSPREGSGNTIYF
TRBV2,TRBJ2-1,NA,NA,TGTGCCAGCAGTGAGGATGAGCAGTTCTTC,CASSEDEQFF
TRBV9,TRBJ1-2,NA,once,TGTGCCAGCAGCGTAGCGAAGGGCAGGTCCTATGGCTACACCTTC,CASSVAKGRSYGYTF
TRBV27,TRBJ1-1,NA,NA,TGTGCCAGCAGTTTATGGGCACCTAGGGCGCAGAACACTGAAGCTTTCTTT,CASSLWAPRAQNTEAFF
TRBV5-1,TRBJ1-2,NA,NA,TGCGCCAGCAGCTTCACGGGAGCGGACTATGGCTACACCTTC,CASSFTGADYGYTF
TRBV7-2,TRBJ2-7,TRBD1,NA,TGTGCCAGCAGCTTAGCGTGGGACAGGTTGGACGAGCAGTACTTC,CASSLAWDRLDEQYF
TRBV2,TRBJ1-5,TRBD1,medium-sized,TGTGCCAGCAGTACCACAGGGGTTAATAGCAATCAGCCCCAGCATTTT,CASSTTGVNSNQPQHF
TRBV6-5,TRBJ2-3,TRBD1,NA,TGTGCCAGCAGTTATAACAGGGGAAATACGCAGTATTTT,CASSYNRGNTQYF
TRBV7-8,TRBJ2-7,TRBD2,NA,TGTGCCAGCAGCCATGCCTGGGGGGGGAAGGGAGAGCAGTACTTC,CASSHAWGGKGEQYF
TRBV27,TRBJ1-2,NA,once,TGTGCCAGCAGTCCCCAGGGGACCTATGGCTACACCTTC,CASSPQGTYGYTF
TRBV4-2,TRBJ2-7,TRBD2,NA,TGTGCCAGCAGTAAAGGGCCCTCTCTAGCGGGAGGGCCCGGCGAGCAGTACTTC,CASSKGPSLAGGPGEQYF
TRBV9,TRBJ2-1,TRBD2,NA,TGTGCCAGCAGCGCGGGACTAGCGGGAGTCTACAATGAGCAGTTCTTC,CASSAGLAGVYNEQFF
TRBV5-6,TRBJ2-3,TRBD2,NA,TGTGCCAGCAGCTTGGCGGTAGCGGGAGTTGTAGATACGCAGTATTTT,CASSLAVAGVVDTQYF
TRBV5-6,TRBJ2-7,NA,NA,TGTGCCAGCAGCCCGGGGACGGTAGTCAACGAGCAGTACTTC,CASSPGTVVNEQYF
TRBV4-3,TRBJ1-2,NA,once,TGCGCCAGCAGCCAAGATAGTCCGGGGAATGGCTACACCTTC,CASSQDSPGNGYTF
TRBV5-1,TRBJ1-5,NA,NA,TGCGCCAGCAGCTTGGAGGGAGGGATCCAGCCCCAGCATTTT,CASSLEGGIQPQHF
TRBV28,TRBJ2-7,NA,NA,TGTGCCAGCAACCCTTGGGGGTTGTCCTACGAGCAGTACTTC,CASNPWGLSYEQYF
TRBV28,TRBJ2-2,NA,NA,TGTGCCAGCAGTCCCTACAGGGAGGGCAAAACCGGGGAGCTGTTTTTT,CASSPYREGKTGELFF
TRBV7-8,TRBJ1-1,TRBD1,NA,TGTGCCAGCAGCTCCCGCCGTTTACAGGGGGGAATCACTGAAGCTTTCTTT,CASSSRRLQGGITEAFF
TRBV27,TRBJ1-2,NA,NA,TGTGCCAGCAGTTCGATTCCCCAGGGATGGGGCTACACCTTC,CASSSIPQGWGYTF
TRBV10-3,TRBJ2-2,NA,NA,TGTGCCATCAGTGAACCGGGGGTGAACACCGGGGAGCTGTTTTTT,CAISEPGVNTGELFF
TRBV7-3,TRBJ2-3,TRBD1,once,TGTGCCAGCAGCTTAGTAGGGACAGGGGTCTTAGATACGCAGTATTTT,CASSLVGTGVLDTQYF
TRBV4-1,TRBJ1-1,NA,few,TGCGCCAGCAGCCGCTCGACAGCTTACACTGAAGCTTTCTTT,CASSRSTAYTEAFF
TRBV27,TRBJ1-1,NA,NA,TGTGCCAGCAGTTTCCGTTCTGAAGCTTTCTTT,CASSFRSEAFF
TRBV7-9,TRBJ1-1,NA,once,TGTGCCAGCAGCGGAAGGACGCCCGGTCCTGAAGCTTTCTTT,CASSGRTPGPEAFF
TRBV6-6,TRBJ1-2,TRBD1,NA,TGTGCCAGCACTACGGGACAGGGGGCCGCCCCTACCACCTTC,CASTTGQGAAPTTF
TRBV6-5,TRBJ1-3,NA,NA,TGTGCCAGCAGGGACGCCCCCAGCTCTGGAAACACCATATATTTT,CASRDAPSSGNTIYF
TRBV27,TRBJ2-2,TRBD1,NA,TGTGCCAGCAGACTTTCTTTATTCCGTACAGGGGACACCGGGGAGCTGTTTTTT,CASRLSLFRTGDTGELFF
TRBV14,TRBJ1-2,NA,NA,TGTGCCAGCAGCCAAGATGCCCCGGGGGTCGGTGGCTACACCTTC,CASSQDAPGVGGYTF
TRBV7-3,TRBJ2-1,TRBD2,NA,TGTGCCAGCAGCTTGGGACTAGGGAATGAGCAGTTCTTC,CASSLGLGNEQFF
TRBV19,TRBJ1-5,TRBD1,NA,TGTGCCAGTAGTATCGCCGACAGGGCGAATCAGCCCCAGCATTTT,CASSIADRANQPQHF
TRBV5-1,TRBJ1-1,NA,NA,TGCGCCAGCAGCTTGGGGACCGTGGGGGCTTTCTTT,CASSLGTVGAFF
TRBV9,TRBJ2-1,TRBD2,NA,TGTGCCAGCAGCGTACGGCGGGAGGCCCCAGGCTCCTACAATGAGCAGTTCTTC,CASSVRREAPGSYNEQFF
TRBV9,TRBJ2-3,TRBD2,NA,TGTGCCAGCAGCGTAGCGCTAGGACTAGCGGGAGGGCCCACAGATACGCAGTATTTT,CASSVALGLAGGPTDTQYF
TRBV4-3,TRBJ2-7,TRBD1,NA,TGCGCCAGCAGCCAAGAAAGGGGACAGGGGGACGAGCAGTACTTC,CASSQERGQGDEQYF
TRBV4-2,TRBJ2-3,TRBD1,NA,TGTGCCAGCAGCCAGGGGGGGGACAGGGCCGCAGATACGCAGTATTTT,CASSQGGDRAADTQYF
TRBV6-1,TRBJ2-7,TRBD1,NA,TGTGCCAGCAGTGCCGGGACAGGGGGTTCCTACGAGCAGTACTTC,CASSAGTGGSYEQYF
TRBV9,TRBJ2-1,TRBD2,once,TGTGCCAGCAGCCCACCGGGACTAGCGGGATACAATGAGCAGTTCTTC,CASSPPGLAGYNEQFF
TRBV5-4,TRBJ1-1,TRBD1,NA,TGTGCCAGCAGCTCATACAGGGGGAACACTGAAGCTTTCTTT,CASSSYRGNTEAFF
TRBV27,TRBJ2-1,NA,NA,TGTGCCAGCAGCTTATCCCCGTTTCTAGCGAGCTCCTACAATGAGCAGTTCTTC,CASSLSPFLASSYNEQFF
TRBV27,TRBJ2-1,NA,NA,TGTGTCAGCAGTGTGGAGCTGTGGGACAATGAGCAGTTCTTC,CVSSVELWDNEQFF
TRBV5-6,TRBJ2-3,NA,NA,TGTGCCTCCTTAGGTCAGGCCGTCACAGATACGCAGTATTTT,CASLGQAVTDTQYF
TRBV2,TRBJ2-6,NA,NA,TGTGCCAGCAGTCCTTTTCCTGGGGCCAACGTCCTGACTTTT,CASSPFPGANVLTF
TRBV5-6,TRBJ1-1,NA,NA,TGTGCCAGCAGCTTGGGTGTCACGGGATTCACTGAAGCTTTCTTT,CASSLGVTGFTEAFF
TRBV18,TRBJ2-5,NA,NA,TGTGCCAGCTCACCTCCGCAGCCCCCTAGGGAGACCCAGTACTTC,CASSPPQPPRETQYF
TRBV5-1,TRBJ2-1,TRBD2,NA,TGCGCCAGCAGCTCTATGGGACTAGTGACGTACAATGAGCAGTTCTTC,CASSSMGLVTYNEQFF
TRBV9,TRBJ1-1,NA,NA,TGTGCCAGCAGCCCGGGGGGGGACCCAAAAGCTTTCTTT,CASSPGGDPKAFF